The 22 T cell receptor beta chains below all came from one sample that was sequenced in a study of cytomegalovirus exposure and HLA in healthy donors (dated by TCRdb to the late 2010s). The library was prepared using the immunoSEQ multiplex PCR assay. Sourced from immuneACCESS, this table was stored by TCRdb with only in-frame sequences that have V and J called. A share of the clones is absent; for the studies checked, an unresolved V gene accounts for under half, and the remainder has no known explanation. The sample profile shows roughly 67,000 clones; around 90% of them were found once. The top ten hold about 3% of the sample. Source material: PBMCs. All receptors derive from a man aged 18 to 35 in good health and CMV-seronegative.

The chain couples TRBV7-8 to TRBJ1-4, with 8 bases fitting TRBD1. Trimming at V came to 1 base and at J to 10 bases, leaving 11 bases not matched to a gene. Germline values: CDR1 SGHVS, CDR2 FQNEAQ. This CDR3 has 16 residues. The CDR3 loop is CASSLGSGGGGGKLFF. The CDR3 coding sequence is TGTGCCAGCAGCTTAGGTTCAGGGGGCGGAGGCGGAAAACTGTTTTTT.

The CDR3 DNA sequence: TGTGCCAGCTCACCACGAGCGGGAGTGAACAATGAGCAGTTCTTC. This codes for CASSPRAGVNNEQFF. This chain uses TRBV18 with TRBJ2-1; 8 bases are a match to TRBD2. CDR3 length equals 15 residues. After removal of 1 base from V and 5 bases from J, the junction contained 4 bases not matched to a gene. Germline assignment: CDR1 KGHSH and CDR2 LQKENI.

V gene TRBV6-5 combines with J gene TRBJ2-3, with 7 bases matching TRBD1. Germline V gene data show CDR1 as MNHEY and CDR2 as SVGAGI. V lost 1 base to trimming and J lost 0 bases; unmatched junction nucleotides: 1. The CDR3 extends over 15 amino acids. CDR3 nucleotides: TGTGCCAGCAGTTACTTACAGGGGAGCACAGATACGCAGTATTTT. Translating it yields CASSYLQGSTDTQYF.

This clone came up once. V and J are TRBV6-5 and TRBJ2-1, with a possible D match to TRBD1 (6 bases). The CDR3 has 15 residues. Germline V gene sequence: CDR1 MNHEY, CDR2 SVGAGI. V was trimmed by 0 bases and J by 6 bases, leaving 12 bases between them. CDR3 protein: CASSYSWDTINEQFF. CDR3 in DNA: TGTGCCAGCAGTTACTCTTGGGACACCATCAATGAGCAGTTCTTC.

This clone was recorded only once. The chain carries TRBV28 and TRBJ1-2; D possibly corresponds to TRBD1 (5 bases). The V gene's germline CDR1 is MDHEN and CDR2 SYDVKM. The CDR3 length is 13 residues. V shed 6 bases and J shed 4 bases, with 12 bases lying between them. CDR3 protein: CASRPPRVYGYTF. CDR3 DNA sequence: TGTGCCAGCAGACCTCCCAGGGTCTATGGCTACACCTTC.

The chain uses TRBV7-8 and TRBJ1-2, with 7 bases aligning to TRBD1. The CDR3 covers 15 residues. Trimming took 4 bases from V and 0 from J; bases not matched to a gene: 5. CDR1 SGHVS and CDR2 FQNEAQ come from the germline V gene. CDR3 in amino acids: CASSSRTGPNYGYTF. The CDR3 nucleotides are TGTGCCAGCAGCTCGCGGACAGGTCCTAACTATGGCTACACCTTC.

The CDR3 nucleotides are TGCAGCGTTGAATCCCCCGAGGGCTTTTACGAGCAGTACTTC. As protein: CSVESPEGFYEQYF. V and J are TRBV29-1 and TRBJ2-7; weak D call: TRBD2 (5 bases). The CDR3 runs to 14 residues. Per germline, CDR1 SQVTM and CDR2 ANQGSEA. V gave up 2 bases and J gave up 4 bases, with 15 bases separating them.

The chain has TRBV30 and TRBJ2-2; 8 bases match TRBD1. CDR1 and CDR2 (germline): GTSNPN, SVGIG (reference sequence). The J segment lost 4 bases and the V segment lost 4 bases, leaving 5 bases of the junction unmatched. The CDR3 spans 14 residues. CDR3 coding DNA: TGTGCCTGGATAGTCACAGGGGGCACCGGGGAGCTGTTTTTT. Translating gives CAWIVTGGTGELFF.

This chain links TRBV30 with TRBJ2-5; perhaps TRBD2 as D (6 bases). The CDR3 contains 13 residues. From germline, CDR1 is GTSNPN and CDR2 SVGIG (reference sequence). Trimming removed 5 bases from V and 5 bases from J, with 15 bases in between. The CDR3 sequence is CAWGPGGPETQYF. CDR3 bases: TGTGCCTGGGGCCCTGGAGGGCCGGAGACCCAGTACTTC.

The chain recombines TRBV7-2 with TRBJ2-3; 7 bases align to TRBD2. The CDR3 is made up of 14 amino acids. Trimming took 1 base from V and 8 from J; bases not matched to a gene: 6. Germline V gives CDR1 SGHTA, CDR2 FQGNSA. Here the CDR3 reads CASSLEASGTTQYF. The CDR3 region has the DNA TGTGCCAGCAGCTTAGAGGCTAGCGGAACTACGCAGTATTTT.

The rearrangement joins TRBV7-9 to TRBJ2-7, with TRBD2 matching 8 bases. CDR1 and CDR2 from the germline V gene are SEHNR and FQNEAQ (reference sequence). Trimming cost V 6 bases and J 5 bases; bases outside gene matches: 12. This CDR3 is 15 amino acids long. CDR3 residues: CASRPTGTRSHEQYF. The CDR3 DNA follows: TGTGCCAGCAGACCAACCGGGACTAGAAGCCACGAGCAGTACTTC.

DNA for the CDR3: TGTGCCAGCAGTTTAAGGGCGGGAGTCCGGGAGACCCAGTACTTC. Encoded protein: CASSLRAGVRETQYF. The chain has TRBV28 and TRBJ2-5, with TRBD2 matching 7 bases. The CDR3 totals 15 residues. V gave up 2 bases and J gave up 5 bases; unmatched junction bases: 8. Per the germline V gene, CDR1 is MDHEN and CDR2 is SYDVKM. The full variable domain, rest sourced from reference TRBV28 and TRBJ2-5, is DVKVTQSSRYLVKRTGEKVFLECVQDMDHENMFWYRQDPGLGLRLIYFSYDVKMKEKGDIPEGYSVSREKKERFSLILESASTNQTSMYLCASSLRAGVRETQYFGPGTRLLVL.

The V call is TRBV27, the J call TRBJ2-1; possibly TRBD1 for D (6 bases). The CDR3 spans 14 residues. CDR1 MNHEY and CDR2 SMNVEV come from the germline V gene (reference sequence). The V end lost 6 bases, the J end lost 2 bases, and 11 bases lay between the germline ends. The CDR3 reads CASSHRVPYNEQFF. CDR3 bases: TGTGCCAGCAGCCACAGGGTCCCCTACAATGAGCAGTTCTTC.

V gene TRBV2 combines with J gene TRBJ2-1; a weak D match, TRBD2 (5 bases). The CDR3 runs to 14 residues. Per germline, CDR1 SNHLY and CDR2 FYNNEI. The V gene lost 2 bases and the J gene lost 7 bases, with 12 bases spanning the gap. The CDR3 bases are TGTGCCAGCAGTGAACACGGGATTTTGAATGAGCAGTTCTTC. Protein sequence: CASSEHGILNEQFF.

The J gene is TRBJ2-3, the V gene TRBV4-2; maybe TRBD2 (6 bases). Germline CDR1 is LGHNA and CDR2 is YNFKEQ. Trimming stripped 3 bases from V and 4 bases from J, with 14 bases between. The CDR3 runs to 15 residues. The CDR3 reads CASSQASATPDTQYF. The CDR3 nucleotides are TGTGCCAGCAGCCAGGCTAGCGCCACACCAGATACGCAGTATTTT.

The rearrangement links TRBV2 to TRBJ1-3; D is undetermined. V shed 1 base and J shed 8 bases, with 9 bases lying between them. CDR1 and CDR2 from the germline V gene are SNHLY and FYNNEI. The CDR3 has 13 amino acids. DNA for the CDR3: TGTGCCAGCAGTGAAGAAAGGAGATACACCATATATTTT. This gives the protein CASSEERRYTIYF.

The V and J genes are TRBV5-5 and TRBJ2-6; D call uncertain. Trimming cost V 9 bases and J 4 bases, with 14 bases left between them. The CDR3 sequence is 14 residues long. The germline gives CDR1 SGHKS, CDR2 YYEKEE (reference sequence). The CDR3 DNA reads TGTGCCAATTCACACGTTGCCGGGGCCAACGTCCTGACTTTC. Its protein product is CANSHVAGANVLTF.

This chain uses TRBV7-6 with TRBJ2-7, with 10 bases fitting TRBD1. In germline, CDR1 is SGHVS, CDR2 FNYEAQ. The CDR3 loop spans 15 amino acids. Trimming at V came to 3 bases and at J to 2 bases, leaving 4 bases not matched to a gene. The CDR3 DNA is TGTGCCAGCAGCTTCGTTGGGACAGGGGCCTACGAGCAGTACTTC. It codes for CASSFVGTGAYEQYF.

V is TRBV7-2 and J is TRBJ2-5, with 7 bases lining up with TRBD1. J was trimmed by 5 bases and V by 4 bases; bases with no gene match: 7. Germline CDR1 is SGHTA and CDR2 is FQGNSA. This CDR3 comprises 14 residues. CDR3 sequence reads: CASSYQTGWETQYF. CDR3 in DNA: TGTGCCAGCAGCTACCAGACAGGGTGGGAGACCCAGTACTTC.

The chain recombines TRBV5-4 with TRBJ2-1; D gene uncertain. Germline loops: CDR1 SGHNT, CDR2 YYREEE (reference sequence). The V and J ends lost 0 bases and 7 bases respectively, with 11 bases between them. The CDR3 has 14 amino acids. The CDR3 region has the DNA TGTGCCAGCAGCTTGGTAACCGGGTATAATGAGCAGTTCTTC. It specifies CASSLVTGYNEQFF.

This chain links TRBV7-3 with TRBJ2-1, with 7 bases aligning to TRBD2. CDR1 SGHTA and CDR2 FQGTGA come from the germline V gene. The CDR3 contains 15 residues. V shed 5 bases and J 9 bases; nucleotides not matched to a gene: 13. The CDR3 region is CASSPTGTTYSEQFF. The DNA of the CDR3 is TGTGCCAGCAGCCCTACCGGGACTACGTATAGTGAGCAGTTCTTC.

This CDR3 reads CASSKTSGGYNEQFF. The DNA of the CDR3 is TGTGCCAGCAGTAAGACTAGTGGGGGGTACAATGAGCAGTTCTTC. The chain employs TRBV6-5 and TRBJ2-1; a weak D match, TRBD2 (6 bases). The V end lost 5 bases, the J end lost 4 bases, and 15 bases lay between the germline ends. This CDR3 is 15 amino acids long. The germline V gene encodes CDR1 MNHEY and CDR2 SVGAGI.